The sequence of this TCR delta chain was determined in a study of gamma-delta T cells after stem cell transplantation. There are a few counts of this clone. This likely stems from a read error, as it lies one base from a far larger clone. The trim removed 3 bases at V and 0 bases at J, leaving 37 bases unmatched. CDR3 length equals 27 residues. Germline V gene lookup returns CDR1 GEAIGNYY and CDR2 EKD. TCRdb redid clone calling on the RT-PCR reads using CATT. The sample has under 2,500 delta-chain clones; roughly 5% are singletons. The material sequenced was gamma-delta T cells. This TCR was sampled from a human donor. It is not recorded whose cells these are; they may come from a transplant donor. The chain is built from TRDV2 and TRDJ1, with 12 bases that match TRDD3. The CDR3 bases are TGTGCCTGTGACCCCTTATTCGCATACACCGCAAGTGGATGGGTACTGGGGGATACACAGTACACCGATAAACTCATCTTT. This encodes CACDPLFAYTASGWVLGDTQYTDKLIF.